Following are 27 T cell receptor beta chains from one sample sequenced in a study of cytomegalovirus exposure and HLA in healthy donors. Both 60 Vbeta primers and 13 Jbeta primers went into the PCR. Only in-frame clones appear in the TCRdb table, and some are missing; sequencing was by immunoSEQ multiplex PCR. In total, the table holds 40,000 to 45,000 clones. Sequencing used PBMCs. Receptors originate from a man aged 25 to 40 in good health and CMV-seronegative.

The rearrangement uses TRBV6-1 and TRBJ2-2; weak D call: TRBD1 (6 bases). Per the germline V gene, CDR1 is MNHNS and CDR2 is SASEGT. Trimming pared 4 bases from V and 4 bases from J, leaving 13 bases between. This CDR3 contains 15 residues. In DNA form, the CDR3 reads TGTGCCAGCAGTGCCCTAACAGGGTCCACCGGGGAGCTGTTTTTT. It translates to CASSALTGSTGELFF.

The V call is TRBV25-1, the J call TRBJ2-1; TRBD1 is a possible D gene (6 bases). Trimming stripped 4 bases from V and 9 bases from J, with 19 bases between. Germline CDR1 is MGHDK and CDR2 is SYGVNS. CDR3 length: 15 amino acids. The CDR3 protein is CASSGPGTWNSEQFF. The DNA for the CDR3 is TGTGCCAGCAGTGGCCCTGGGACATGGAACAGTGAGCAGTTCTTC. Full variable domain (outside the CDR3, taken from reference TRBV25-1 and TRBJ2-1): EADIYQTPRYLVIGTGKKITLECSQTMGHDKMYWYQQDPGMELHLIHYSYGVNSTEKGDLSSESTVSRIRTEHFPLTLESARPSHTSQYLCASSGPGTWNSEQFFGPGTRLTVL.

This CDR3 reads CASSLERVGEQYF. The CDR3 DNA reads TGTGCCAGCAGCTTAGAACGTGTCGGCGAGCAGTACTTC. The rearrangement joins TRBV7-2 to TRBJ2-7, with no clear D. CDR3 length: 13 amino acids. V lost 1 base, J lost 6 bases, and 10 bases lay in between. Germline V gene sequence: CDR1 SGHTA, CDR2 FQGNSA. The full variable domain, with the rest looked up from reference TRBV7-2 and TRBJ2-7, is GAGVSQSPSNKVTEKGKDVELRCDPISGHTALYWYRQSLGQGLEFLIYFQGNSAPDKSGLPSDRFSAERTGGSVSTLTIQRTQQEDSAVYLCASSLERVGEQYFGPGTRLTVT.

This chain's CDR3 is CATSREYSNQPQHF. The CDR3 nucleotides read TGTGCCACCAGCAGAGAGTATAGCAATCAGCCCCAGCATTTT. This rearrangement joins TRBV15 to TRBJ1-5; unclear D gene. The ends were cut back, 0 bases at V and 0 bases at J, with 3 bases in the middle. This CDR3 spans 14 amino acids. Germline CDR1 LNHNV, CDR2 YYDKDF (reference sequence).

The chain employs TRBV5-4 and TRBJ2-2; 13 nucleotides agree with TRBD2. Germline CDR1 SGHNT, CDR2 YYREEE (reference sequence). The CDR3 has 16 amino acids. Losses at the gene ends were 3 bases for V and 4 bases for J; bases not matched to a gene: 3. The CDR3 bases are TGTGCCAGCAGCTCCCGACTAGCGGGAGGCACCGGGGAGCTGTTTTTT. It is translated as CASSSRLAGGTGELFF. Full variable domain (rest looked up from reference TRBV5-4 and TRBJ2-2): ETGVTQSPTHLIKTRGQQVTLRCSSQSGHNTVSWYQQALGQGPQFIFQYYREEENGRGNFPPRFSGLQFPNYSSELNVNALELDDSALYLCASSSRLAGGTGELFFGEGSRLTVL.

Written as DNA, the CDR3 is TGTGCCAGCAGTGATCGGACAACTAACTATGGCTACACCTTC. It translates to CASSDRTTNYGYTF. The rearrangement uses TRBV25-1 and TRBJ1-2; D might be TRBD1 (5 bases). Between the trimmed V and J ends, which lost 3 bases and 0 bases, there was a span of 8 bases. CDR1 and CDR2 from the germline V gene are MGHDK and SYGVNS. The CDR3 consists of 14 residues.

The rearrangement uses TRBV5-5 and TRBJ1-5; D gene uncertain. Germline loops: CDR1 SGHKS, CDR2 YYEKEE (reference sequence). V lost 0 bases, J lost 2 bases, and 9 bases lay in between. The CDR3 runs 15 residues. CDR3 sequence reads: CASSLGPSGNQPQHF. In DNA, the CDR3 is TGTGCCAGCAGCTTGGGTCCTTCGGGCAATCAGCCCCAGCATTTT.

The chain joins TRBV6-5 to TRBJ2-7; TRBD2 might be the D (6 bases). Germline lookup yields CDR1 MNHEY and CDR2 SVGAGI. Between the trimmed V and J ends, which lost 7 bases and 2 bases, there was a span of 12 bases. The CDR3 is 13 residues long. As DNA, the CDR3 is TGTGCCAGCACCCCGGGGGTGGCCTACGAGCAGTACTTC. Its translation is CASTPGVAYEQYF.

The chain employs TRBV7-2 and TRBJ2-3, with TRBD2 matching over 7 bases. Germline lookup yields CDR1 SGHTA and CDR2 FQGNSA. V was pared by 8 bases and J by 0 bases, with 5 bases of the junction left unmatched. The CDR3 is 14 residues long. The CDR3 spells CASVPRGSTDTQYF. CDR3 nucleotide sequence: TGTGCCAGCGTTCCGCGGGGGAGCACAGATACGCAGTATTTT.

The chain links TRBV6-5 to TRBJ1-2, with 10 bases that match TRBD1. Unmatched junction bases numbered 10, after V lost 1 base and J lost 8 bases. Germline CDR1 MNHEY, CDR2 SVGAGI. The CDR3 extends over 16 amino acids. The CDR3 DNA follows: TGTGCCAGCAGTTACTTCGAGGGACAGGGGCTGAACGGCTACACCTTC. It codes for CASSYFEGQGLNGYTF.

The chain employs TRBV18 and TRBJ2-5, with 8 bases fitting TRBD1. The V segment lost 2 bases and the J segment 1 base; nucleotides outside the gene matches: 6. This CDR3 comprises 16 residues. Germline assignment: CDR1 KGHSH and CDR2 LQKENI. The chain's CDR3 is CASSPITGTGQETQYF. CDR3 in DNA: TGTGCCAGCTCACCAATTACCGGGACAGGCCAAGAGACCCAGTACTTC.

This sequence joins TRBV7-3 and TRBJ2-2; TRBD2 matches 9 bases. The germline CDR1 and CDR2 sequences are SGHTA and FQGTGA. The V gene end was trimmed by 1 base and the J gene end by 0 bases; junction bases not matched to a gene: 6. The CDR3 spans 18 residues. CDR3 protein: CASSLIWRGGSNTGELFF. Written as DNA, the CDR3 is TGTGCCAGCAGCTTAATTTGGCGGGGGGGATCGAACACCGGGGAGCTGTTTTTT.

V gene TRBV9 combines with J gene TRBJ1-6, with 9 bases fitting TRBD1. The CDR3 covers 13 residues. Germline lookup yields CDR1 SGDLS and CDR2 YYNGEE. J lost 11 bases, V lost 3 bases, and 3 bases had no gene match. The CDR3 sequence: CASSGGQGPPLHF. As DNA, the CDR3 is TGTGCCAGCAGCGGGGGACAGGGCCCACCCCTCCACTTT.

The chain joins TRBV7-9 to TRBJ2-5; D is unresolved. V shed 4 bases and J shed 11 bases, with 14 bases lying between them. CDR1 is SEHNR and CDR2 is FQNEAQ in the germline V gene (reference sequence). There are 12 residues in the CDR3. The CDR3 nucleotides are TGTGCCAGCAGCTCTACAAACCTGGAGCAGTACTTC. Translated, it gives CASSSTNLEQYF.

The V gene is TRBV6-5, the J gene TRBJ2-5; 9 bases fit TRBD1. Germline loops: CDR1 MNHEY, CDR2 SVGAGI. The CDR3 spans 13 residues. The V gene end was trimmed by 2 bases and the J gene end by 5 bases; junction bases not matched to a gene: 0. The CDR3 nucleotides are TGTGCCAGCAGTTACGACAGGGGGGAGACCCAGTACTTC. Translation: CASSYDRGETQYF.

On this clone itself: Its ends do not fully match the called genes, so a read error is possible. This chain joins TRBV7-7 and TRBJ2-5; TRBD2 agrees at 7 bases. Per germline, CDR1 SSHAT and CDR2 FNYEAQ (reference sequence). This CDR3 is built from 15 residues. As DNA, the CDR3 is TGTGCTAGCAGCTCCGGACGCGGGAGCCGAGAGACCCAGTACTTC. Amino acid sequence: CASSSGRGSRETQYF.

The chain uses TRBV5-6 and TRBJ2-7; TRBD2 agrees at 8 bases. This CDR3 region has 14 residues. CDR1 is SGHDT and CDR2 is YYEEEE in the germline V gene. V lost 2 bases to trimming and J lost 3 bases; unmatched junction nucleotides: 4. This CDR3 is CASSFPGLGYEQYF. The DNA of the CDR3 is TGTGCCAGCAGCTTCCCGGGACTAGGCTACGAGCAGTACTTC.

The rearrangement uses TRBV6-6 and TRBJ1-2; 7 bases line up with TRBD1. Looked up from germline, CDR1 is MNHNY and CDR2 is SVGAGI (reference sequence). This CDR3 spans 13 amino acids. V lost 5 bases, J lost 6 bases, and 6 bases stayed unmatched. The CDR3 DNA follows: TGTGCCAGCAGTGCAGACAGGGTGGATGGCTACACCTTC. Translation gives CASSADRVDGYTF.

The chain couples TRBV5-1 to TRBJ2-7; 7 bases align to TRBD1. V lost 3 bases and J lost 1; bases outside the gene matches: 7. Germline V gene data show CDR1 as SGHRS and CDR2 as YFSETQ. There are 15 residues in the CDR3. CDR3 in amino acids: CASSWDSTISYEQYF. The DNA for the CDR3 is TGCGCCAGCAGCTGGGACAGCACAATATCCTACGAGCAGTACTTC.

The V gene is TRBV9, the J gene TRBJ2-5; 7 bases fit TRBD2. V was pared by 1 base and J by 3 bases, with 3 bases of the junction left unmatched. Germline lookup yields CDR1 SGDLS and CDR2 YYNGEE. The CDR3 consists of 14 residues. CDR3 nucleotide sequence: TGTGCCAGCAGCGTATGGGGGGGGGAAGAGACCCAGTACTTC. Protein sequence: CASSVWGGEETQYF.

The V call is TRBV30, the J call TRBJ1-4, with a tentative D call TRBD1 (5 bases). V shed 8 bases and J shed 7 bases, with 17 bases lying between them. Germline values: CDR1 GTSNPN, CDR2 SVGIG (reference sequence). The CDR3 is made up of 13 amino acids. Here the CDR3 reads CARGYSLGEKLFF. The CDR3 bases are TGTGCCCGGGGGTACAGCCTGGGTGAAAAACTGTTTTTT.

CDR3 sequence: CASSQTAGASDTGELFF. The DNA for the CDR3 is TGCGCCAGCAGCCAAACCGCAGGGGCAAGTGACACCGGGGAGCTGTTTTTT. The chain couples TRBV4-1 to TRBJ2-2; tentatively, D is TRBD1 (6 bases). The CDR3 loop spans 17 amino acids. Trimming shortened V by 2 bases and J by 3 bases, and 16 bases separated the two germline ends. From germline, CDR1 is MGHRA and CDR2 YSYEKL.

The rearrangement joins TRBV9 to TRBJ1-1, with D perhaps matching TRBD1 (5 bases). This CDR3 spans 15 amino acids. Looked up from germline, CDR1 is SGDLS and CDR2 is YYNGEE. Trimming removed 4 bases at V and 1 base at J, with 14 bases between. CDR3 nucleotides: TGTGCCAGCAGCCTCTGGGGGGGATCGAACACTGAAGCTTTCTTT. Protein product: CASSLWGGSNTEAFF. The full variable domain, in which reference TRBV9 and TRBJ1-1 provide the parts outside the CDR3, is DSGVTQTPKHLITATGQRVTLRCSPRSGDLSVYWYQQSLDQGLQFLIQYYNGEERAKGNILERFSAQQFPDLHSELNLSSLELGDSALYFCASSLWGGSNTEAFFGQGTRLTVV.

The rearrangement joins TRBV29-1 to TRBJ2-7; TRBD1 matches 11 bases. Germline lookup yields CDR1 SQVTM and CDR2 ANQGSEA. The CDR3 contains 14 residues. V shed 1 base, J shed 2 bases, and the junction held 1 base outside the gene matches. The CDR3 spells CSVEGTGGAYEQYF. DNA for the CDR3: TGCAGCGTTGAAGGGACAGGGGGCGCCTACGAGCAGTACTTC.

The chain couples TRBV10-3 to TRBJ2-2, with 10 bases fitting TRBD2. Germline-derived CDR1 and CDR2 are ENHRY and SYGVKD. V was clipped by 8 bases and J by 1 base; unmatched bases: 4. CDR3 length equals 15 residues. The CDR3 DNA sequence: TGTGCCATCCGCCTAGCGGGGGTGAACACCGGGGAGCTGTTTTTT. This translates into CAIRLAGVNTGELFF.

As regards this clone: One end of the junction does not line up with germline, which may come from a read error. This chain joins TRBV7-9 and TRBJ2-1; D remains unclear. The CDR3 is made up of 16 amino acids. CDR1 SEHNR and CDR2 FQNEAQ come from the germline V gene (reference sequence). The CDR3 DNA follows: TGTGCCAGCAGCTTGCGAGCTGCCTACTCCGACAATGAGCAGTTCTTC. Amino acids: CASSLRAAYSDNEQFF.

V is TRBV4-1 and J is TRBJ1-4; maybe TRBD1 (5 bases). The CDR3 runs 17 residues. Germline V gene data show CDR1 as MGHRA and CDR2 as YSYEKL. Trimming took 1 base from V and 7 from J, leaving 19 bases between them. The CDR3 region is CASSQVRGGRSSEKLFF. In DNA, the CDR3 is TGCGCCAGCAGCCAAGTTCGGGGGGGACGGTCTTCTGAAAAACTGTTTTTT.